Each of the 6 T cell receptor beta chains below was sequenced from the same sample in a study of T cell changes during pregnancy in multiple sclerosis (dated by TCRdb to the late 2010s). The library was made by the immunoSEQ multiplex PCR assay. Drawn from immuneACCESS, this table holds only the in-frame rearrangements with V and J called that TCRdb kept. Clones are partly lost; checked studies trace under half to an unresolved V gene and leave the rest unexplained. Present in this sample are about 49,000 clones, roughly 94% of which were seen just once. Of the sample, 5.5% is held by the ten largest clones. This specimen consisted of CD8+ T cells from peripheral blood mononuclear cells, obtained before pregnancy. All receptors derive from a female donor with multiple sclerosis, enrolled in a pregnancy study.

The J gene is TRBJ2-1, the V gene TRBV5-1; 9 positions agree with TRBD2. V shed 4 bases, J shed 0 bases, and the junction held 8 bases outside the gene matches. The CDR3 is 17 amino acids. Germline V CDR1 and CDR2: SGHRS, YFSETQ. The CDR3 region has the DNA TGCGCCAGCAGCGACAGACTAGCGGAGCACTCCTACAATGAGCAGTTCTTC. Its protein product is CASSDRLAEHSYNEQFF.

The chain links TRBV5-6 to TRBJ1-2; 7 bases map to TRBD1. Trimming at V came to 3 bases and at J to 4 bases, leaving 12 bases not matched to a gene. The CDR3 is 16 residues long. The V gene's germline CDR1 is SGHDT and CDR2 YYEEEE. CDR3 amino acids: CASSSPGTEHLYGYTF. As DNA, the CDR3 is TGTGCCAGCAGCTCTCCTGGGACAGAACACCTCTATGGCTACACCTTC. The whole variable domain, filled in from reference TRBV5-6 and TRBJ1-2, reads DAGVTQSPTHLIKTRGQQVTLRCSPKSGHDTVSWYQQALGQGPQFIFQYYEEEERQRGNFPDRFSGHQFPNYSSELNVNALLLGDSALYLCASSSPGTEHLYGYTFGSGTRLTVV.

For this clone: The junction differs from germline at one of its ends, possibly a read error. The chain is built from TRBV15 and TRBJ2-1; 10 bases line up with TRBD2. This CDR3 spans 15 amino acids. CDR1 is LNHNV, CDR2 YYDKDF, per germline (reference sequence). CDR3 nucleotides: TGTGCCACCAGCGGAGAAGGGCTAGCGGGAGATGAGCAGTTCTTC. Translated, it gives CATSGEGLAGDEQFF.

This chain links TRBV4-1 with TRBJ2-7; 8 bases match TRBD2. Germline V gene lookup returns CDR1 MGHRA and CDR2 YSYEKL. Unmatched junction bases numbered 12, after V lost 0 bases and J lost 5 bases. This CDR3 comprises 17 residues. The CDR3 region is CASSQEFGGGPLNEQYF. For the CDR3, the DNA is TGCGCCAGCAGCCAAGAATTCGGGGGGGGCCCTCTCAACGAGCAGTACTTC.

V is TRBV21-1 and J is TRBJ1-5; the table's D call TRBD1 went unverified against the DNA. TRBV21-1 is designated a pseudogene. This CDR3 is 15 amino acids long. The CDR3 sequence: CASSKASGGNQPQHF. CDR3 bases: TGTGCCAGCAGCAAAGCCTCAGGGGGAAATCAGCCCCAGCATTTT.

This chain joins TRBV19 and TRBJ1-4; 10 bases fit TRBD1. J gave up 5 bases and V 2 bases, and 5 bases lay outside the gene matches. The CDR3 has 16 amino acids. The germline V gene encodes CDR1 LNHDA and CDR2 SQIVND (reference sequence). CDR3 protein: CASSIPGQGSNEKLFF. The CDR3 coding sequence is TGTGCCAGTAGTATACCGGGACAGGGGTCGAATGAAAAACTGTTTTTT.